The present entry profiles one TCR beta chain with its context. The antigen is unknown. Sequencing was performed with immunoSEQ multiplex PCR; in TCRdb, only in-frame clones are kept and a portion is missing. The data contain roughly 140,000 clones, about nine tenths of them singletons. Germline values: CDR1 LGHNA, CDR2 YSLEER. Trimming took 0 bases from V and 7 from J, leaving 15 bases between them. The CDR3 has 16 residues. The data originate from a study of T cell responses to AZD1222 COVID-19 vaccine. Findings and caveats of the study: Clonal diversity may have been underestimated in mostly white British donors.

The specimen comprised peripheral blood, sampled on day 0 of MenACWY control vaccination. The TCR originated in an adult in good health. The chain joins TRBV4-3 to TRBJ1-4, with a weak D call TRBD1 (5 bases). The CDR3 region has the DNA TGCGCCAGCAGCCAAGATGTGCCCCGTCAGGGTGAAAAACTGTTTTTT. Protein: CASSQDVPRQGEKLFF.